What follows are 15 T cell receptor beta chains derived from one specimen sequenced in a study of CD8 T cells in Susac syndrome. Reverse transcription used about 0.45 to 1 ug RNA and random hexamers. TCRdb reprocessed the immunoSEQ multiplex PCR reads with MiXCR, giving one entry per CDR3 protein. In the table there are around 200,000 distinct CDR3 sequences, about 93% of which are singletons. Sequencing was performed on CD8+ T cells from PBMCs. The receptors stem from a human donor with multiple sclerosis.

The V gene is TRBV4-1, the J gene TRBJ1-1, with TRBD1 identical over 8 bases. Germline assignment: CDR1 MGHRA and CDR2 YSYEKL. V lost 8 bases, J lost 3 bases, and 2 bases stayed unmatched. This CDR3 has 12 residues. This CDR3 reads CASGQGHTEAFF. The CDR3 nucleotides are TGCGCCAGCGGACAGGGCCACACTGAAGCTTTCTTT.

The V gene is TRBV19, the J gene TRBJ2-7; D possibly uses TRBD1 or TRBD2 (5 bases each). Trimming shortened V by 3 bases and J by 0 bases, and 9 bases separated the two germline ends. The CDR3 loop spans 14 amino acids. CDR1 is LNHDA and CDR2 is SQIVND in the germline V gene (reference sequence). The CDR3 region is CASSMGTSSYEQYF. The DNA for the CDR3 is TGTGCCAGTAGTATGGGGACCAGCTCCTACGAGCAGTACTTC.

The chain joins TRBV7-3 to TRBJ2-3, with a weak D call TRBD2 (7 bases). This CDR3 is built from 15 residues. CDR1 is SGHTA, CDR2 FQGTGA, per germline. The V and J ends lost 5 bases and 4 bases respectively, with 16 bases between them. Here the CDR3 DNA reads TGTGCCAGCAGCCCTTTTGGCGGGGGCGCAGATACGCAGTATTTT. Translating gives CASSPFGGGADTQYF.

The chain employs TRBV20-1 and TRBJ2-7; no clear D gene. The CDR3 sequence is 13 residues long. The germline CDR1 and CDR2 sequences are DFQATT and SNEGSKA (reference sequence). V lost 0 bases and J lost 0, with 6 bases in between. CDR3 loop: CSAREVFSYEQYF. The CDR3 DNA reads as TGCAGTGCTAGAGAAGTTTTCTCCTACGAGCAGTACTTC.

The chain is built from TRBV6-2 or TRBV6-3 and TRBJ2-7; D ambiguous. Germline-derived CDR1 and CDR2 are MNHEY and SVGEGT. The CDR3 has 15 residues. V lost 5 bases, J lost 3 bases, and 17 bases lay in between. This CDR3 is CASSGSRFSYYEQYF. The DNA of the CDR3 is TGTGCCAGCAGTGGCAGTCGGTTTTCCTACTACGAGCAGTACTTC.

CDR3 loop: CASSQEQTSPLGEQYF. The CDR3 coding sequence is TGTGCCAGCAGCCAAGAACAGACCAGCCCTTTGGGCGAGCAGTACTTC. The V gene is TRBV14, the J gene TRBJ2-7; D gene ambiguous. Trimming took 0 bases from V and 6 from J, leaving 18 bases between them. Germline CDR1 SGHDN, CDR2 FVKESK. The CDR3 runs to 16 residues.

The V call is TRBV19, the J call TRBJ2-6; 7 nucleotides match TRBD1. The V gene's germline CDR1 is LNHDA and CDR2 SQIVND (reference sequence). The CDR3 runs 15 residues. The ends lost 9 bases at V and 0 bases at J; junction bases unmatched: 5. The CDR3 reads CASKTGSSGANVLTF. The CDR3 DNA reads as TGTGCCAGCAAGACAGGGTCCTCTGGGGCCAACGTCCTGACTTTC.

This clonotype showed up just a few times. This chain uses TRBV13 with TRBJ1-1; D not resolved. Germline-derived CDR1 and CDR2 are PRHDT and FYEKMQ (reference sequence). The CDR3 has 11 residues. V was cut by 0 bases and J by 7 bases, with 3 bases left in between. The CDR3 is CASSLGLEAFF. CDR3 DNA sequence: TGTGCCAGCAGCTTAGGGCTTGAAGCTTTCTTT.

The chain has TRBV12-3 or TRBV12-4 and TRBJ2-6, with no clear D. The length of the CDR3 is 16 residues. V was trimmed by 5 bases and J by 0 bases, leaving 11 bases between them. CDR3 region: CASSPGPVSGANVLTF. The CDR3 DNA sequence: TGTGCCAGCAGTCCCGGTCCGGTCTCTGGGGCCAACGTCCTGACTTTC.

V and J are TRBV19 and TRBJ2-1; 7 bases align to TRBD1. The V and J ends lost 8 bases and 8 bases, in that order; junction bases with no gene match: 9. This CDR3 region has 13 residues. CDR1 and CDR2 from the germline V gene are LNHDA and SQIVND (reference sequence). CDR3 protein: CASRNTGVDEQFF. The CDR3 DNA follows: TGTGCCAGTCGCAATACAGGGGTCGATGAGCAGTTCTTC.

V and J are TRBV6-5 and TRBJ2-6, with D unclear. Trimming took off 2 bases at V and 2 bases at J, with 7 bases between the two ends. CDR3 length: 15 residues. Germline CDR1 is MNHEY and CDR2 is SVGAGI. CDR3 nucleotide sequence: TGTGCCAGCAGTTACCGAAGGGCTGGGGCCAACGTCCTGACTTTC. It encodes CASSYRRAGANVLTF.

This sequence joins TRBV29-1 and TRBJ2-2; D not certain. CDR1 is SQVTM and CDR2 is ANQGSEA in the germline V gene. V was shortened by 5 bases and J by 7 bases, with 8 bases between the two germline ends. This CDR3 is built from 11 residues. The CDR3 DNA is TGCAGCGTTTGGTTAGGCGGGGAGCTGTTTTTT. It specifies CSVWLGGELFF.

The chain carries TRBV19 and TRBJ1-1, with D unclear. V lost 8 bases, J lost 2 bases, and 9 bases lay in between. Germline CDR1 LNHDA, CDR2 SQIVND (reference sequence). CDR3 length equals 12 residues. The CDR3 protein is CASGPGNTEAFF. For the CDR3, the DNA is TGTGCCAGTGGCCCCGGCAACACTGAAGCTTTCTTT.

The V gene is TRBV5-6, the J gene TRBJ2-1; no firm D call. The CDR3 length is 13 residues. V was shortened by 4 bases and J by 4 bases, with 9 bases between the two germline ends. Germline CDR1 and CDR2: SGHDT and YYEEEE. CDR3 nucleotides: TGTGCCAGCAGCCCGCCGGCATACAATGAGCAGTTCTTC. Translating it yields CASSPPAYNEQFF.

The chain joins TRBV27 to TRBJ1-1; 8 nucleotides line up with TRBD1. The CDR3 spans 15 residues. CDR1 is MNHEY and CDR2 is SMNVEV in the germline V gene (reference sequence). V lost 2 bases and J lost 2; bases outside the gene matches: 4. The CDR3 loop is CASSLEGQANTEAFF. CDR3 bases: TGTGCCAGCAGTTTAGAGGGACAGGCTAACACTGAAGCTTTCTTT.